This T cell receptor beta chain was captured in a study of Ad26.COV2.S vaccination and SARS-CoV-2 variants. This CDR3 has 12 residues. Trimming pared 3 bases from V and 5 bases from J, leaving 7 bases between. Germline CDR1 SGHTA, CDR2 FQGNSA. Sample treatment: some 20 received Ad26.COV2.S at low or high dose, single or two shots; 5 received placebo; per-sample allocation not given. Day 63 after the first injection of vaccine or placebo was the sampling time. Profiled with immunoSEQ multiplex PCR; TCRdb holds only in-frame clones, not every one. The sample has about 410,000 clones; around nine tenths are singletons.

This chain joins TRBV7-2 and TRBJ2-5; D perhaps matches TRBD2 (5 bases). Sequencing used peripheral blood, obtained in a trial of Ad26.COV2.S vaccine versus placebo. This receptor was obtained from a person between 18 and 65 years old who received the Ad26.COV2.S COVID-19 vaccine or a placebo. CDR3 region: CASSLRRETQYF. The CDR3, as DNA: TGTGCCAGCAGCTTGAGGAGGGAGACCCAGTACTTC.